The following is a T cell receptor (beta chain) sequence with its context. Its antigen is not identified. The data belong to a study of early T cells in non-severe SARS-CoV-2 infection. Points from the study as a whole: VDJdb matching, biased toward anti-spike CD8 responses, missed private and CD4 specificities.

V lost 1 base, J lost 3 bases, and 13 bases lay in between. Germline lookup yields CDR1 SGHAT and CDR2 FQNNGV. CDR3 length equals 16 residues. Unique molecular identifiers tagged individual cDNA molecules. TCRdb ran MiXCR on the 5' RACE reads and lists one entry per CDR3 protein. Altogether more than 65,000 distinct CDR3 sequences are present, about an eighth being singletons, with the ten largest covering less than 3%. The J gene is TRBJ1-5, the V gene TRBV11-2; the D is unclear. The sample consisted of whole blood, taken at baseline. This sequence was found in an adult who was a healthcare worker with PCR-confirmed SARS-CoV-2 infection or an uninfected control (not recorded which). DNA for the CDR3: TGTGCCAGCAGCTTAGGGAGAGGGAGCTACAATCAGCCCCAGCATTTT. Amino acids: CASSLGRGSYNQPQHF.